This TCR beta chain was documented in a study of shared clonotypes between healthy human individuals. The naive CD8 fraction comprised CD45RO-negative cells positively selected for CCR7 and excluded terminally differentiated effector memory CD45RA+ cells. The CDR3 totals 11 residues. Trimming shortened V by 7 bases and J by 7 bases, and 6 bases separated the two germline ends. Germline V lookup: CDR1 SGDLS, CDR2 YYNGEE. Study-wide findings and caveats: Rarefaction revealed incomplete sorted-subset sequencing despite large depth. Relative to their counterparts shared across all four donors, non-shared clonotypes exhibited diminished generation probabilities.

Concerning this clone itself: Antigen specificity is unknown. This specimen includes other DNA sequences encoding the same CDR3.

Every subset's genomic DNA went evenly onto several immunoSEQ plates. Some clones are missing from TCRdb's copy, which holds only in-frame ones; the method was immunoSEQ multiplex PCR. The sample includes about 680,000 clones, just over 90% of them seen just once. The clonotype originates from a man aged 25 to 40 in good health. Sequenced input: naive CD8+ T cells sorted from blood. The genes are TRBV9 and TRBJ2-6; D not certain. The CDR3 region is CASLRANVLTF. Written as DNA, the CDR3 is TGTGCCAGCCTCAGAGCCAACGTCCTGACTTTC.